The 32 T cell receptor beta chains below were found in one sample sequenced in a study of T cell repertoires in cytomegalovirus infection. TCRdb called the reads again in MiXCR, with one record for every CDR3 protein. The sample consists of 150,000 to 200,000 distinct CDR3 sequences, roughly 30% of them appearing once. The sample was PBMCs. These receptors were collected from a human donor in good health (CMV status not recorded). Some clones in this sample may be carry-over from other donors' samples.

J is TRBJ1-5 and V is TRBV6-2 or TRBV6-3; D remains ambiguous. The CDR3 has 14 amino acids. V lost 2 bases to trimming and J lost 3 bases, with 8 bases between them. Germline V gives CDR1 MNHEY, CDR2 SVGEGT. CDR3 nucleotide sequence: TGTGCCAGCAGTTACGCAGGACTCAATCAGCCCCAGCATTTT. As protein: CASSYAGLNQPQHF.

The chain uses TRBV6-6 and TRBJ1-1; the D gene is possibly TRBD1 (6 bases). V gave up 6 bases and J gave up 2 bases, with 13 bases separating them. There are 14 residues in the CDR3. Germline assignment: CDR1 MNHNY and CDR2 SVGAGI (reference sequence). The CDR3 protein is CASRPTGINTEAFF. The CDR3 DNA sequence: TGTGCCAGCAGACCAACAGGGATCAACACTGAAGCTTTCTTT.

J is TRBJ2-7 and V is TRBV20-1; 8 nucleotides match TRBD1. In germline, CDR1 is DFQATT, CDR2 SNEGSKA (reference sequence). After removal of 3 bases from V and 4 bases from J, the junction contained 11 bases not matched to a gene. The CDR3 extends over 15 amino acids. Here the CDR3 DNA reads TGCAGTGCTAGTGGGGGACAGGTTCTTCAGTACGAGCAGTACTTC. It is translated as CSASGGQVLQYEQYF.

The chain has TRBV6-5 and TRBJ2-7, with D perhaps TRBD1 (5 bases). The CDR3 sequence is 13 residues long. V dropped 6 bases and J dropped 1 base, with 10 bases sitting between them. Germline assignment: CDR1 MNHEY and CDR2 SVGAGI. The CDR3 sequence: CASRDQGSYEQYF. CDR3 nucleotide sequence: TGTGCCAGCAGGGATCAGGGTTCCTACGAGCAGTACTTC.

This sequence joins TRBV20-1 and TRBJ1-4; a possible D gene is TRBD1 (5 bases). Germline V gives CDR1 DFQATT, CDR2 SNEGSKA (reference sequence). This CDR3 spans 15 amino acids. Deletions cut 4 bases from V and 3 bases from J, with 15 bases between. DNA for the CDR3: TGCAGTGCTACCCTGAACCGGGACCCTAATGAAAAACTGTTTTTT. It translates to CSATLNRDPNEKLFF.

V is TRBV6-4 and J is TRBJ2-3; 10 bases line up with TRBD2. The CDR3 consists of 16 residues. CDR1 and CDR2 from the germline V gene are MRHNA and SNTAGT. The V gene end was trimmed by 5 bases and the J gene end by 3 bases; junction bases not matched to a gene: 8. CDR3 DNA: TGTGCCAGCAGTAAGGGAGCGGGGGGGCCGACAGATACGCAGTATTTT. Protein sequence: CASSKGAGGPTDTQYF.

This clonotype appeared a few times. The J gene is TRBJ2-5, the V gene TRBV29-1; no definite D call. CDR1 and CDR2 (germline): SQVTM, ANQGSEA. V shed 4 bases and J shed 2 bases, with 11 bases lying between them. There are 13 residues in the CDR3. The CDR3 reads CSVAQSVQETQYF. The CDR3 coding sequence is TGCAGCGTTGCCCAGTCAGTTCAAGAGACCCAGTACTTC. Full variable domain (outside the CDR3, taken from reference TRBV29-1 and TRBJ2-5): SAVISQKPSRDICQRGTSLTIQCQVDSQVTMMFWYRQQPGQSLTLIATANQGSEATYESGFVIDKFPISRPNLTFSTLTVSNMSPEDSSIYLCSVAQSVQETQYFGPGTRLLVL.

This clonotype came up a few times. This chain connects TRBV5-1 to TRBJ1-5, with D possibly being TRBD1 (5 bases). The CDR3 extends over 15 amino acids. Germline V gene data show CDR1 as SGHRS and CDR2 as YFSETQ. The V end lost 0 bases, the J end lost 8 bases, and 15 bases lay between the germline ends. The CDR3 DNA reads TGCGCCAGCAGCTTGGGAAGGGGCAAGTCGGAGCCCCAGCATTTT. Protein: CASSLGRGKSEPQHF.

This chain connects TRBV18 to TRBJ1-1; TRBD1 might be the D (6 bases). With 4 bases removed from V and 2 bases from J, the gap between germline ends came to 14 bases. This CDR3 has 15 residues. Per the germline V gene, CDR1 is KGHSH and CDR2 is LQKENI. The CDR3 is CASSHEGGVNTEAFF. As DNA, the CDR3 is TGTGCCAGCTCACACGAGGGGGGGGTCAACACTGAAGCTTTCTTT.

In this sample, this clonotype turned up a few times. The rearrangement joins TRBV6-5 to TRBJ2-1, with 7 bases that match TRBD2. There are 14 residues in the CDR3. Trimming took 11 bases from V and 7 from J; bases not matched to a gene: 14. CDR1 is MNHEY and CDR2 is SVGAGI in the germline V gene. CDR3: CASSDRGETNEQFF. In DNA, the CDR3 is TGTGCCTCCAGCGATCGGGGGGAGACGAATGAGCAGTTCTTC.

This clonotype came up a few times. The chain employs TRBV6-5 and TRBJ2-7; possible D gene TRBD2, 6 bases. CDR1 is MNHEY, CDR2 SVGAGI, per germline. CDR3 length: 16 residues. Trimming took off 6 bases at V and 5 bases at J, with 23 bases between the two ends. The CDR3 coding sequence is TGTGCCAGCAGGTATTCCCTCTGGGGGACTCACAACGAGCAGTACTTC. Its translation: CASRYSLWGTHNEQYF.

CDR3 protein: CSAETGGPYEQYF. Here the CDR3 DNA reads TGCAGCGCGGAGACAGGGGGCCCCTACGAGCAGTACTTC. The chain has TRBV29-1 and TRBJ2-7, with TRBD1 identical over 10 bases. Germline V CDR1 and CDR2: SQVTM, ANQGSEA. The CDR3 runs to 13 residues. Unmatched junction bases numbered 5, after V lost 7 bases and J lost 2 bases.

This clonotype was recorded a few times. The chain uses TRBV7-9 and TRBJ2-7; TRBD1 matches 7 bases. V lost 0 bases and J lost 6; bases outside the gene matches: 11. The CDR3 is 16 residues long. The V gene's germline CDR1 is SEHNR and CDR2 FQNEAQ (reference sequence). The CDR3 nucleotides read TGTGCCAGCAGCTTAGCATCTGGGACAGCGTATTTCGAGCAGTACTTC. It yields the protein CASSLASGTAYFEQYF.

This clonotype showed up just a few times. The chain employs TRBV6-2 or TRBV6-3 and TRBJ1-1; 10 bases agree with TRBD1. In germline, CDR1 is MNHEY, CDR2 SVGEGT. This CDR3 has 13 amino acids. The V and J ends lost 2 bases and 11 bases, in that order; junction bases with no gene match: 5. The CDR3 DNA sequence: TGTGCCAGCAGTTACCGGACAGGGGGTCGCGCTTTCTTT. It specifies CASSYRTGGRAFF.

This clonotype was seen more than once but under ten times. V is TRBV7-2 and J is TRBJ1-3; tentative D call: TRBD1 (5 bases). The CDR3 contains 18 residues. Trimming took off 0 bases at V and 1 base at J, with 16 bases between the two ends. Germline-derived CDR1 and CDR2 are SGHTA and FQGNSA. CDR3 DNA: TGTGCCAGCAGCTTAGCAGGCCGGGGGGTAGGATCTGGAAACACCATATATTTT. This translates into CASSLAGRGVGSGNTIYF.

This clonotype has a handful of counts. The V gene is TRBV29-1, the J gene TRBJ1-1; no reliable D call. The germline V gene has CDR1 SQVTM and CDR2 ANQGSEA. The CDR3 consists of 11 residues. This chain's CDR3 is CTARLNTEAFF. The CDR3 nucleotides are TGCACGGCACGCCTGAACACTGAAGCTTTCTTT.

The chain links TRBV7-3 to TRBJ2-6, with D perhaps TRBD1 (6 bases). Trimming stripped 5 bases from V and 0 bases from J, with 11 bases between. The CDR3 runs 16 residues. Per germline, CDR1 SGHTA and CDR2 FQGTGA. Written as DNA, the CDR3 is TGTGCCAGCAGCGCCAAACAGGGCTCTGGGGCCAACGTCCTGACTTTC. Translation gives CASSAKQGSGANVLTF.

This sequence joins TRBV27 and TRBJ1-2, with 7 bases fitting TRBD1. The CDR3 extends over 17 amino acids. Germline lookup yields CDR1 MNHEY and CDR2 SMNVEV (reference sequence). Trimming cost V 10 bases and J 8 bases; bases outside gene matches: 25. As DNA, the CDR3 is TGTGCCACCATGCGTCTGGGACAGCGCCATATCCTACACGGCTACACCTTC. This encodes CATMRLGQRHILHGYTF.

This clonotype was detected a few times. The chain recombines TRBV27 with TRBJ1-5; TRBD1 matches 11 bases. This CDR3 region has 15 residues. With V trimmed by 5 bases and J by 4 bases, 4 bases remained unmatched. Germline values: CDR1 MNHEY, CDR2 SMNVEV (reference sequence). This CDR3 is CASSPRDRGNQPQHF. The CDR3 nucleotides read TGTGCCAGCAGTCCGAGGGACAGGGGGAATCAGCCCCAGCATTTT.

This clonotype turned up a few times. V usage is TRBV15 and J usage is TRBJ1-4; D is unclear. From germline, CDR1 is LNHNV and CDR2 YYDKDF (reference sequence). The CDR3 runs to 15 residues. The germline V and J ends were trimmed by 3 bases and 4 bases, with 12 bases remaining between them. CDR3: CATSRDVGGNEKLFF. The CDR3 nucleotides are TGTGCCACCAGCAGGGACGTAGGCGGTAATGAAAAACTGTTTTTT.

This clonotype was seen more than once but under ten times. At one end, the junction sequence differs from germline, possibly due to a read error. The rearrangement uses TRBV7-2 and TRBJ1-5; TRBD1 aligns across 8 bases. The CDR3 spans 15 residues. Germline-derived CDR1 and CDR2 are SGHTA and FQGNSA. The CDR3: CASTLGQGAYQPQHF. CDR3 coding DNA: TGTGCCAGCACCTTAGGGCAGGGGGCGTATCAGCCCCAGCATTTT. Full variable domain (missing parts from reference TRBV7-2 and TRBJ1-5): GAGVSQSPSNKVTEKGKDVELRCDPISGHTALYWYRQSLGQGLEFLIYFQGNSAPDKSGLPSDRFSAERTGGSVSTLTIQRTQQEDSAVYLCASTLGQGAYQPQHFGDGTRLSIL.

This clonotype was observed a handful of times. The gene calls are TRBV6-1 and TRBJ1-1, with a tentative D call TRBD1 (5 bases). The CDR3 sequence is 13 residues long. The V and J ends lost 10 bases and 1 base respectively, with 13 bases between them. Germline values: CDR1 MNHNS, CDR2 SASEGT. The CDR3 nucleotides are TGTGCCAACCAGGGACCGAGGAACACTGAAGCTTTCTTT. Protein product: CANQGPRNTEAFF.

This clonotype was counted many times. The chain couples TRBV7-2 to TRBJ1-3; D may be TRBD1 (6 bases). This CDR3 comprises 15 residues. Germline assignment: CDR1 SGHTA and CDR2 FQGNSA. V dropped 6 bases and J dropped 3 bases, with 15 bases sitting between them. The DNA of the CDR3 is TGTGCCAGCAGTCTGGACAGAATTGATGGAAACACCATATATTTT. It is translated as CASSLDRIDGNTIYF. The entire variable domain, with the rest obtained from reference TRBV7-2 and TRBJ1-3, is as follows: GAGVSQSPSNKVTEKGKDVELRCDPISGHTALYWYRQSLGQGLEFLIYFQGNSAPDKSGLPSDRFSAERTGGSVSTLTIQRTQQEDSAVYLCASSLDRIDGNTIYFGEGSWLTVV.

The CDR3 protein is CAWNDGLSSYEQYF. The CDR3 DNA reads as TGTGCCTGGAACGACGGACTCAGCTCCTACGAGCAGTACTTC. The rearrangement links TRBV30 to TRBJ2-7; a possible D gene is TRBD2 (5 bases). Trimming stripped 4 bases from V and 0 bases from J, with 13 bases between. The CDR3 has 14 residues. In germline, CDR1 is GTSNPN, CDR2 SVGIG (reference sequence).

In this sample, this clonotype turned up many times. One junction end does not reproduce the germline sequence, and a read error may be involved. The V call is TRBV7-2, the J call TRBJ1-6; no definite D call. Germline V gives CDR1 SGHTA, CDR2 FQGNSA. This CDR3 contains 15 residues. The CDR3 nucleotides read TGTGCCAGCAGCTTAATGGGCTCCAATAATTCACCCCTCCACTTT. Its protein product is CASSLMGSNNSPLHF.

With regard to this clonotype: Possible read error: a much larger clone is one base away. The chain carries TRBV7-2 and TRBJ2-3; 11 bases are shared with TRBD2. The CDR3 consists of 14 residues. Germline CDR1 SGHTA, CDR2 FQGNSA. CDR3 amino acids: CDSSLSGGGDTQYF. The CDR3 DNA is TGTGACAGCAGCCTTAGCGGGGGGGGAGATACGCAGTATTTT.

This rearrangement joins TRBV19 to TRBJ2-3; D is possibly TRBD2 (6 bases). CDR3 length equals 16 residues. In germline, CDR1 is LNHDA, CDR2 SQIVND (reference sequence). V lost 5 bases and J lost 0, with 15 bases in between. CDR3 residues: CASSDLGGASTDTQYF. The CDR3 region has the DNA TGTGCCAGTAGTGACCTAGGCGGGGCGAGCACAGATACGCAGTATTTT.

This chain connects TRBV7-6 to TRBJ2-7; weak D call: TRBD2 (6 bases). The germline V and J ends were trimmed by 5 bases and 2 bases, with 10 bases remaining between them. This CDR3 region has 13 residues. Germline loops: CDR1 SGHVS, CDR2 FNYEAQ. CDR3 region: CASSPRGAYEQYF. The DNA for the CDR3 is TGTGCCAGCAGCCCTCGCGGGGCCTACGAGCAGTACTTC.

The V gene is TRBV19, the J gene TRBJ2-7; D unclear. The germline gives CDR1 LNHDA, CDR2 SQIVND (reference sequence). This CDR3 is built from 15 residues. With 5 bases removed from V and 3 bases from J, the gap between germline ends came to 17 bases. The CDR3 region is CASSGDTRFGYEQYF. CDR3 nucleotide sequence: TGTGCCAGTAGTGGTGACACCAGGTTCGGCTACGAGCAGTACTTC.

The gene calls are TRBV30 and TRBJ2-2; maybe TRBD1 (5 bases). CDR3 size: 18 residues. Germline V lookup: CDR1 GTSNPN, CDR2 SVGIG (reference sequence). The V end lost 4 bases, the J end lost 0 bases, and 21 bases lay between the germline ends. CDR3 in DNA: TGTGCCTGGAATACAGGTTCGGTACATATCGCGAACACCGGGGAGCTGTTTTTT. Translating gives CAWNTGSVHIANTGELFF.

Only a few counts were recorded for this clonotype. The genes are TRBV6-1 and TRBJ1-1; D is ambiguous. V lost 2 bases and J lost 0, with 13 bases in between. The CDR3 sequence is 16 residues long. Germline CDR1 MNHNS, CDR2 SASEGT. Here the CDR3 DNA reads TGTGCCAGCAGTGAAATAGGACGATCCATGAACACTGAAGCTTTCTTT. Encoded protein: CASSEIGRSMNTEAFF.

A single count supports this clonotype. The chain is built from TRBV11-3 and TRBJ2-3, with D tentatively TRBD1 (5 bases). CDR3 length: 16 amino acids. The V gene's germline CDR1 is SGHNT and CDR2 YENEEA. Trimming cost V 1 base and J 4 bases, with 15 bases left between them. The CDR3 loop is CASSLGWGQNSDTQYF. CDR3 sequence (DNA): TGTGCCAGCAGCTTAGGTTGGGGCCAAAATTCAGATACGCAGTATTTT.